This TCR beta chain was captured by sequencing in a study of graft-versus-host responses after intestinal transplantation (dated by TCRdb to the early 2020s). Regarding the complete study: The transplants that recipients received were multivisceral, liver-intestinal, or isolated intestinal. Every recipient was given anti-thymocyte globulin induction, followed by roughly 3 years of maintenance tacrolimus and steroids. After intestinal transplantation, graft-versus-host and host-versus-graft alloreactive T cell clones in the graft, circulation and bone marrow were tracked using bulk TCR-beta CDR3 sequencing. Alloreactive clones were identified by sequencing pre-transplant mixed lymphocyte reaction products and comparing these products with unstimulated pre-transplant donor and recipient T cells. The cohort enrolled fewer than 25 intestinal transplant recipients including one retransplant, and a few patients lacking pretransplant specimens were excluded. Donor T cell macrochimerism was defined as a peak of at least 4% donor T cells among recipient peripheral blood mononuclear cells. Rather than going through the commercial service, samples from three later patients were sequenced in-house on an Illumina MiSeq and processed with MiXCR.

A word on this clone: The specificity of this receptor is unknown. Qualities for individual bases were not recorded, and no much larger clone is one base off.

In the first month after transplant, blood samples were collected up to 4 times, and after that at least monthly when available. The investigation overall reported the following: In the allografts of patients with donor T cell macrochimerism, GvH to HvG T cell clonal ratios were high. The relatively low number and heterogeneity of intestinal transplant patients limited the conclusions. GvH clones were found in recipient bone marrow, and some of the GvH clones appeared earlier in ileal mucosa or blood, which is consistent with an intestinal mucosal origin. Early after transplant, declines in HvG clones were associated with peak levels of circulating GvH clones.

Library generation was performed with the immunoSEQ multiplex PCR assay. For most patients, genomic DNA was subjected to high-throughput TCR-beta CDR3 sequencing by Adaptive Biotechnologies. Per the source publication's procedure: TCR sequencing data were retrieved from Adaptive's ImmunoSEQ software for 15 to 20 patients, whereas a few other patients were processed with MiXCR and VDJtools. Because the origin of CDR3 nucleotide sequences shared between donor and recipient could not be assigned, those sequences were removed. Alloreactive clones required at least 2-fold expansion over unstimulated cells and minimum CFSE-low frequency of 0.002% (template counts) or 0.001% (read counts). A clone was considered mappable if detected in the sequenced pre-transplant spleen, lymph node, or MLR CFSE-low populations of the donor or recipient. The cumulative frequency of alloreactive clones was calculated as a percentage of all sequences, weighted by copy number. TCRdb took this table from immuneACCESS and kept in-frame rearrangements with V and J called. Such tables lack part of the clones; where checked against another copy, unresolved V genes explain under half of the gap, and the rest is unexplained. D and trimming were read from the DNA, whereas the V and J calls and clone size are those reported in that table. The sample has tens of thousands of clones on record, about 90% of them singletons. Over 2% of the sample rests with the top ten.

V and J lose 0 bases and 1 base, and a span of 7 bases separates them. The CDR3 runs 15 residues from the cysteine to the phenylalanine. Solely the CDR3 DNA is kept, with 45 bases framed from the first base. Based on the germline V gene, the CDR1 and CDR2 sequences are SGDLS and YYNGEE. The material was PBMCs, obtained about 310 days after intestinal transplant. The sequence joins TRBV9 to TRBJ2-2; the D gene could be either TRBD1 or TRBD2, each agreeing at 5 bases. The source is a human patient who received an intestinal transplant, so some T cells may come from the graft donor. The DNA sequence is as follows: TGTGCCAGCAGCGTAGTTGGGGGGAACACCGGGGAGCTGTTTTTT. It translates to CASSVVGGNTGELFF.